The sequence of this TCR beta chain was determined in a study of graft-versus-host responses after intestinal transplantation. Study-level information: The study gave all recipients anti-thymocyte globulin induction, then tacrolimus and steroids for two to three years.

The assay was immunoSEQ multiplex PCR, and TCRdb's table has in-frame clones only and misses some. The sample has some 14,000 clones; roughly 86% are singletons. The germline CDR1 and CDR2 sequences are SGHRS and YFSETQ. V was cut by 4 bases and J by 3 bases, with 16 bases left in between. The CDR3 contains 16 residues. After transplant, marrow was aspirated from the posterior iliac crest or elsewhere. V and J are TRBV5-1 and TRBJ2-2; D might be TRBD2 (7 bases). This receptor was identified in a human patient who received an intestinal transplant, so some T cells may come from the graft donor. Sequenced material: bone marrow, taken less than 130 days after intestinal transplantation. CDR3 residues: CASSLGGGRHTGELFF. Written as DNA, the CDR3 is TGCGCCAGCAGCCTTGGGGGCGGGAGACACACCGGGGAGCTGTTTTTT.